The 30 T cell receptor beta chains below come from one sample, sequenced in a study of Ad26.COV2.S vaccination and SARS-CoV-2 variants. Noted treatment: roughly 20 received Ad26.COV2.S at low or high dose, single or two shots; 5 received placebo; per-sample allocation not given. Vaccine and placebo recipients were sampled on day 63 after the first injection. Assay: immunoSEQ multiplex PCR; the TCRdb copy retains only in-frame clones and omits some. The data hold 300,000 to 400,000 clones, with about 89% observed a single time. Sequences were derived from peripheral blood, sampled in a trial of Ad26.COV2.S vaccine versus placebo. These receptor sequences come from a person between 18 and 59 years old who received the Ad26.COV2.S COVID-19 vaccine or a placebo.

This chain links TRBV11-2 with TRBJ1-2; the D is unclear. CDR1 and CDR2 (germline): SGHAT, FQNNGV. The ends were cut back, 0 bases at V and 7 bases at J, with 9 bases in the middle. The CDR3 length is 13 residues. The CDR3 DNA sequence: TGTGCCAGCAGCTTAGATATTGGGGTTGGCTACACCTTC. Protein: CASSLDIGVGYTF.

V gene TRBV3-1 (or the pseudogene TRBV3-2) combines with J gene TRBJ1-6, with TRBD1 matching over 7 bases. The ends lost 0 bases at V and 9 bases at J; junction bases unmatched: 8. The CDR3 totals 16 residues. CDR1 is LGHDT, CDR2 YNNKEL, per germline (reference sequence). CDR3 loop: CASSQDLGTVISPLHF. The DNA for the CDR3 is TGTGCCAGCAGCCAAGATCTCGGGACAGTGATTTCACCCCTCCACTTT.

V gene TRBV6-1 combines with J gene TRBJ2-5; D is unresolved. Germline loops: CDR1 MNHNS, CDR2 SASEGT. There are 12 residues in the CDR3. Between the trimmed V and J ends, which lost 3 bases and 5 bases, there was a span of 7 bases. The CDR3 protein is CASSDRAETQYF. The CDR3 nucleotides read TGTGCCAGCAGTGATCGGGCGGAGACCCAGTACTTC.

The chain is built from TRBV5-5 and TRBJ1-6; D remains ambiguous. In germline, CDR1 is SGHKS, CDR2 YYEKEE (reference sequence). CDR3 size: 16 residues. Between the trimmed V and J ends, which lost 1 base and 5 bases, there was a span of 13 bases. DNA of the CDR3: TGTGCCAGCAGCTTGTCTCAGATGATAAATAATTCACCCCTCCACTTT. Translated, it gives CASSLSQMINNSPLHF.

CDR3 bases: TGTGCCAGCAGACCCGGGACAGGACAATTCGGGGAGCTGTTTTTT. It codes for CASRPGTGQFGELFF. The V call is TRBV11-2, the J call TRBJ2-2, with TRBD1 matching over 8 bases. The CDR3 is made up of 15 amino acids. V gave up 6 bases and J gave up 7 bases; unmatched junction bases: 10. Germline V lookup: CDR1 SGHAT, CDR2 FQNNGV.

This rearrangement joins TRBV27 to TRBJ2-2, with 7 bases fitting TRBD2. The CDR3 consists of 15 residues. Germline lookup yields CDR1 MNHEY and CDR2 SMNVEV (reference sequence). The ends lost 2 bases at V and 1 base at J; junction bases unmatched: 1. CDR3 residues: CASSLSGENTGELFF. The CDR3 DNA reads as TGTGCCAGCAGTTTAAGCGGGGAGAACACCGGGGAGCTGTTTTTT.

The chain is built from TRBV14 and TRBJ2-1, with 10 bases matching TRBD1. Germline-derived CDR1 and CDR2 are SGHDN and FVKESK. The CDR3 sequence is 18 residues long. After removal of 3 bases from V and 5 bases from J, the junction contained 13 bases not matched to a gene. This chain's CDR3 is CASSHSPWTGGSNNEQFF. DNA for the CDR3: TGTGCCAGCAGCCATTCACCATGGACAGGGGGAAGTAACAATGAGCAGTTCTTC.

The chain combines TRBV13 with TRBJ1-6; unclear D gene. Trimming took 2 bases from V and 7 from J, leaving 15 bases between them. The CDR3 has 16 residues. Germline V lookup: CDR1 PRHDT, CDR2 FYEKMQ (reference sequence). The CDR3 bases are TGTGCCAGCAGCTTAAGGTCCGGACGGGGAAATTCACCCCTCCACTTT. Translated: CASSLRSGRGNSPLHF.

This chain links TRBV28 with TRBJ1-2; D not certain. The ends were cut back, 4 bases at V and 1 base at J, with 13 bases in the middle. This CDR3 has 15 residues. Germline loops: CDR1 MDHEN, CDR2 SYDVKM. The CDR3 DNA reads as TGTGCCAGCAGTTCTCTTATACACCTTAACTATGGCTACACCTTC. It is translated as CASSSLIHLNYGYTF.

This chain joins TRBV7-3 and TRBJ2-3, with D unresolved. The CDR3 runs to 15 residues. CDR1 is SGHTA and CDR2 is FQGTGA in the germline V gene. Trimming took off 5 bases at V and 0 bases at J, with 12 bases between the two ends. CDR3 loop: CASSATGHSTDTQYF. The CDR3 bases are TGTGCCAGCAGCGCGACTGGCCACAGCACAGATACGCAGTATTTT.

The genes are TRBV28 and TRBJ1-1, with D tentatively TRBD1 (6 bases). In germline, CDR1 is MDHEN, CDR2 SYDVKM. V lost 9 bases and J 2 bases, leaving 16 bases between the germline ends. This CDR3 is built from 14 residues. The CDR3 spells CASTTWTANTEAFF. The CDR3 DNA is TGTGCCAGTACCACCTGGACAGCCAACACTGAAGCTTTCTTT.

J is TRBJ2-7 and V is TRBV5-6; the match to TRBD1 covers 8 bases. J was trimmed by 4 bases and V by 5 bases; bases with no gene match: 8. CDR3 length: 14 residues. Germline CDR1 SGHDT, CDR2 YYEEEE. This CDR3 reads CASRAGTGKYEQYF. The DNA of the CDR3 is TGTGCCAGCAGAGCCGGGACAGGTAAATACGAGCAGTACTTC. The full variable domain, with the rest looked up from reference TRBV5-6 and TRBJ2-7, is DAGVTQSPTHLIKTRGQQVTLRCSPKSGHDTVSWYQQALGQGPQFIFQYYEEEERQRGNFPDRFSGHQFPNYSSELNVNALLLGDSALYLCASRAGTGKYEQYFGPGTRLTVT.

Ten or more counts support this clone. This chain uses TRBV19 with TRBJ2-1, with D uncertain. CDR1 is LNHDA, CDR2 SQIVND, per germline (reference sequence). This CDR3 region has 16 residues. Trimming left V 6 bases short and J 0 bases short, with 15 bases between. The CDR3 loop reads CASSFGHRSSYNEQFF. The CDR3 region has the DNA TGTGCCAGTAGCTTCGGTCACCGGAGCTCCTACAATGAGCAGTTCTTC.

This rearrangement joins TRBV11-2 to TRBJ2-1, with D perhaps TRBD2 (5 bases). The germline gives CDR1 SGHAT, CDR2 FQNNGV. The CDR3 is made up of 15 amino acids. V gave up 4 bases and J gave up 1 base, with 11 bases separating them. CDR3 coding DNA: TGTGCCAGCAGCTCTCTCCGGGGATCCTACAATGAGCAGTTCTTC. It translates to CASSSLRGSYNEQFF.

The CDR3 bases are TGTGCCTGGAGTGCCGGGATCCAAGAGACCCAGTACTTC. Translated, it gives CAWSAGIQETQYF. The chain carries TRBV30 and TRBJ2-5, with D perhaps TRBD2 (5 bases). This CDR3 is built from 13 residues. The germline V gene has CDR1 GTSNPN and CDR2 SVGIG (reference sequence). V was pared by 1 base and J by 1 base, with 7 bases between.

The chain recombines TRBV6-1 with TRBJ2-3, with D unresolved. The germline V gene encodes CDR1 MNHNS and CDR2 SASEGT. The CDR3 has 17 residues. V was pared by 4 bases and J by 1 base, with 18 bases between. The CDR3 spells CASSVTRAIYGTDTQYF. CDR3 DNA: TGTGCCAGCAGTGTTACCCGGGCCATTTATGGCACAGATACGCAGTATTTT.

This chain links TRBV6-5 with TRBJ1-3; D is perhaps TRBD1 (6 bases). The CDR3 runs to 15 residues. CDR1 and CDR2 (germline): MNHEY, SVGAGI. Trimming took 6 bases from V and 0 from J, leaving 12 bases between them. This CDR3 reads CASSADRNSGNTIYF. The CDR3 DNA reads TGTGCCAGCAGCGCAGACAGGAACTCTGGAAACACCATATATTTT.

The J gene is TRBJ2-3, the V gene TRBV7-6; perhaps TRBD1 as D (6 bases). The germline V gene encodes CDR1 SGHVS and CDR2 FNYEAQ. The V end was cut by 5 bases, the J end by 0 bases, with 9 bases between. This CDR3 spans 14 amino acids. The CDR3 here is CASSRGQSTDTQYF. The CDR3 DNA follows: TGTGCCAGCAGCAGAGGACAGAGCACAGATACGCAGTATTTT.

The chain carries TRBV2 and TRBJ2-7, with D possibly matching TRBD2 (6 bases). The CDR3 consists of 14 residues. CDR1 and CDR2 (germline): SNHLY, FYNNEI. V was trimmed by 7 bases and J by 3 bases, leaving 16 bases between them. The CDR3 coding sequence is TGTGCCAGCACCCTCGGGACTGCTGACTACGAGCAGTACTTC. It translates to CASTLGTADYEQYF.

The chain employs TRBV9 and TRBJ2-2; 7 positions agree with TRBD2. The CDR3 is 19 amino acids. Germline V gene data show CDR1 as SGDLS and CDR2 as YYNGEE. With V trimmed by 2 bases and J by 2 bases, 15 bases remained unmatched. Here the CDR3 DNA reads TGTGCCAGCAGCGTCGCATCCCCCGGGGCTAGCGGAAACACCGGGGAGCTGTTTTTT. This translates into CASSVASPGASGNTGELFF.

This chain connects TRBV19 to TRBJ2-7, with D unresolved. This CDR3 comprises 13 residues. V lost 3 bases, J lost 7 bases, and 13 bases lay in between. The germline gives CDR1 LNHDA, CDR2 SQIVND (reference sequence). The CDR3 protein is CASSIKLEREQYF. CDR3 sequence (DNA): TGTGCCAGTAGTATTAAATTAGAGAGGGAGCAGTACTTC.

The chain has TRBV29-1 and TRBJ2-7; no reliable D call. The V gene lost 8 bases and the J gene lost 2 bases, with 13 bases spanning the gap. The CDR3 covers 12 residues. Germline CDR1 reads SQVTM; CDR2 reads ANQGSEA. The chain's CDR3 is CSYRVHTYEQYF. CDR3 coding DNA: TGCAGCTATAGGGTCCATACCTACGAGCAGTACTTC.

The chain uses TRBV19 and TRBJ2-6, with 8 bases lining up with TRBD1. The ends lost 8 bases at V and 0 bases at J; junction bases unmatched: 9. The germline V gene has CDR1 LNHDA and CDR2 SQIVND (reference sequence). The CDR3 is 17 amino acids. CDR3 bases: TGTGCCAGTGAAGGTGGACAGGGTCCCTCTGGGGCCAACGTCCTGACTTTC. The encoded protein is CASEGGQGPSGANVLTF.

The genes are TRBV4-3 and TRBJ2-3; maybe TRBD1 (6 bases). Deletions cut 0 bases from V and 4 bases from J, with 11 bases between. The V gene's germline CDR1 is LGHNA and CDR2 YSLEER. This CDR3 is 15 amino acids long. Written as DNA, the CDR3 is TGCGCCAGCAGCCAAGAAGGGGGTCGAGCAGATACGCAGTATTTT. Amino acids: CASSQEGGRADTQYF.

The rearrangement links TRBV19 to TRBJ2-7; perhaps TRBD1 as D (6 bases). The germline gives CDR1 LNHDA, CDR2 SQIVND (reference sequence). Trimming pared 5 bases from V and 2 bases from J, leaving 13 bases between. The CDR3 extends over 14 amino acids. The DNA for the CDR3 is TGTGCCAGTAGTCAGGGACATAAGACCTACGAGCAGTACTTC. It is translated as CASSQGHKTYEQYF.

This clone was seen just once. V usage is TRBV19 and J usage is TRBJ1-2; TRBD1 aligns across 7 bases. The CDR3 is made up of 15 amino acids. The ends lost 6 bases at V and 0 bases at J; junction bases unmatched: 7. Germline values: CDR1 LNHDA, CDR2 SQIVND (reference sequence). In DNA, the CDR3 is TGTGCCAGTAGACGACCGACAGGGTCTAACTATGGCTACACCTTC. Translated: CASRRPTGSNYGYTF.

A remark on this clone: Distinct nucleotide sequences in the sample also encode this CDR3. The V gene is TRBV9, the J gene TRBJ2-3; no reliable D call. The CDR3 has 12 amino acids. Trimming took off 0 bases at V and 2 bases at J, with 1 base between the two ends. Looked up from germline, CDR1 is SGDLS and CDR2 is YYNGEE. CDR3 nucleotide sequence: TGTGCCAGCAGCGTAGCCACAGATACGCAGTATTTT. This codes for CASSVATDTQYF.

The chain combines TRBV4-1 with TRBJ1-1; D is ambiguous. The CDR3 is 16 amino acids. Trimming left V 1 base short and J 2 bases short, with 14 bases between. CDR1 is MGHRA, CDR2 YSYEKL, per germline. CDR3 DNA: TGCGCCAGCAGCCAAGGGATTGGCAGCACAAACACTGAAGCTTTCTTT. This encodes CASSQGIGSTNTEAFF.

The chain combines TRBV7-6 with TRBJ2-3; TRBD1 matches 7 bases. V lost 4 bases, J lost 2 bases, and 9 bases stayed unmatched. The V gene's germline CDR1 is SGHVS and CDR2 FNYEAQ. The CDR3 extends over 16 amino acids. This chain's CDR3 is CASSSFEQGSTDTQYF. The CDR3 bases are TGTGCCAGCAGCTCCTTCGAACAGGGGTCCACAGATACGCAGTATTTT.

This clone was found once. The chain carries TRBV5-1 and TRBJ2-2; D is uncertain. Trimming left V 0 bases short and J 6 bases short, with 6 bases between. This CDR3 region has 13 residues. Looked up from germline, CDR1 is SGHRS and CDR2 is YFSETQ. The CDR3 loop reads CASSLGAAGELFF. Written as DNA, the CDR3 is TGCGCCAGCAGCTTGGGGGCAGCCGGGGAGCTGTTTTTT.